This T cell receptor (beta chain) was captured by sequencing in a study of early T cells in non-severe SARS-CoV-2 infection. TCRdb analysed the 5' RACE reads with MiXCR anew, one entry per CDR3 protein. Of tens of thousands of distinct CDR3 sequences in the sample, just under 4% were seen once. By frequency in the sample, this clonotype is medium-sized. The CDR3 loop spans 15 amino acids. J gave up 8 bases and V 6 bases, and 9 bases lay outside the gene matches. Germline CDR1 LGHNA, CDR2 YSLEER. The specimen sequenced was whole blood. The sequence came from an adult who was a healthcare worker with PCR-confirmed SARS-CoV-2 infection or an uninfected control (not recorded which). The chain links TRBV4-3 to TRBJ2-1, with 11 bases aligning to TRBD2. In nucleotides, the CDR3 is TGCGCCAGCAGTTACACTAGCGGGAGAGGGGATGAGCAGTTCTTC. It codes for CASSYTSGRGDEQFF.